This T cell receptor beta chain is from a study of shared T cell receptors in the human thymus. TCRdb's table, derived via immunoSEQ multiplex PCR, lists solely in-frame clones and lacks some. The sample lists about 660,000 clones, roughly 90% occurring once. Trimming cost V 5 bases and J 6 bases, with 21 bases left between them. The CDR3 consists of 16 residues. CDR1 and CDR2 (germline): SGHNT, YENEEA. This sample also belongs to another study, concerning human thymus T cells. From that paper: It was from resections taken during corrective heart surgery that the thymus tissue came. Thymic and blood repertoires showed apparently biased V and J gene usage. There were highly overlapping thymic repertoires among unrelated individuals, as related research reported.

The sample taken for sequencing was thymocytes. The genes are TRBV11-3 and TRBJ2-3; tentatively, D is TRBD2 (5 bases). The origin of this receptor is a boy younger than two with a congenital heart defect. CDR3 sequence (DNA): TGTGCCAGCAGCCTCCCGGACTGGTCAAAGCCCGATACGCAGTATTTT. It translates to CASSLPDWSKPDTQYF.